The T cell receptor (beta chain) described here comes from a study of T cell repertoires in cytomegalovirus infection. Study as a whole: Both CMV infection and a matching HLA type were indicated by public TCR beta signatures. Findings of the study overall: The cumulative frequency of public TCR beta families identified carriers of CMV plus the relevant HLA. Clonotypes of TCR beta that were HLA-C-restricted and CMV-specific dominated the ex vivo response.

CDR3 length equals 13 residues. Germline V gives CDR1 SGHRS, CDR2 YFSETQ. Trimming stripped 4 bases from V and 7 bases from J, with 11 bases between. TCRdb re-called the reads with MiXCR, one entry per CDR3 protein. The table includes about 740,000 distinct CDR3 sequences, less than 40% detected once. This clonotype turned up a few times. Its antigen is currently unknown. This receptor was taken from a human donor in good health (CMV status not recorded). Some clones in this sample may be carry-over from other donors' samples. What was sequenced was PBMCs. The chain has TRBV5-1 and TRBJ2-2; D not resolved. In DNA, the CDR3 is TGCGCCAGCAGCCCCCCTCGGCTCGGGGAGCTGTTTTTT. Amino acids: CASSPPRLGELFF. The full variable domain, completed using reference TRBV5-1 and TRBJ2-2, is KAGVTQTPRYLIKTRGQQVTLSCSPISGHRSVSWYQQTPGQGLQFLFEYFSETQRNKGNFPGRFSGRQFSNSRSEMNVSTLELGDSALYLCASSPPRLGELFFGEGSRLTVL.